One and the same sample provided the 6 T cell receptor beta chains below, sequenced in a study of blood T cell repertoires in COVID-19 (dated by TCRdb to 2020 to 2021). Libraries were made using the immunoSEQ multiplex PCR assay. TCRdb took over this immuneACCESS table, retaining in-frame rearrangements with V and J assigned. Such tables are incomplete; in checked studies, under half of the missing clones stem from an unresolved V gene, and the remainder is unexplained. In this sample the table shows over 85,000 clones, 85% of which occur a single time. The ten largest clones take up around 39% of the sample. What was sequenced was peripheral blood. Receptors originate from a man older than 75 with acute or convalescent COVID-19.

The chain combines TRBV10-2 with TRBJ2-7; tentative D call: TRBD1 (6 bases). CDR3 length: 14 amino acids. Germline V CDR1 and CDR2: WSHSY, SAAADI. V was pared by 6 bases and J by 6 bases, with 18 bases between. CDR3 amino acids: CASSGTTLKPEQYF. CDR3 sequence (DNA): TGCGCCAGCAGCGGGACAACACTTAAGCCCGAGCAGTACTTC.

This clone is a singleton in its sample. The chain has TRBV14 and TRBJ1-2; possibly TRBD1 for D (6 bases). This CDR3 spans 13 amino acids. Germline-derived CDR1 and CDR2 are SGHDN and FVKESK. V lost 1 base and J lost 6, with 9 bases in between. The CDR3 sequence is CASSQGTAHGYTF. In DNA form, the CDR3 reads TGTGCCAGCAGCCAAGGGACAGCGCATGGCTACACCTTC. Complete variable domain (other parts from reference TRBV14 and TRBJ1-2): EAGVTQFPSHSVIEKGQTVTLRCDPISGHDNLYWYRRVMGKEIKFLLHFVKESKQDESGMPNNRFLAERTGGTYSTLKVQPAELEDSGVYFCASSQGTAHGYTFGSGTRLTVV.

The chain joins TRBV20-1 to TRBJ1-6; a weak D match, TRBD1 (6 bases). CDR1 DFQATT and CDR2 SNEGSKA come from the germline V gene (reference sequence). Trimming took 3 bases from V and 8 from J, leaving 11 bases between them. The CDR3 covers 13 residues. Written as DNA, the CDR3 is TGCAGTGCTAGTTATTCAGGGGATTCACCCCTCCACTTT. Its protein is CSASYSGDSPLHF.

The chain joins TRBV7-2 to TRBJ2-3, with D possibly matching TRBD2 (6 bases). The germline V and J ends were trimmed by 1 base and 1 base, with 9 bases remaining between them. Germline loops: CDR1 SGHTA, CDR2 FQGNSA. The CDR3 is 15 amino acids. The CDR3 region is CASSLGRVGTDTQYF. The CDR3 DNA sequence: TGTGCCAGCAGCTTAGGGAGGGTTGGCACAGATACGCAGTATTTT.

This chain joins TRBV7-3 and TRBJ2-3, with no clear D. Germline CDR1 SGHTA, CDR2 FQGTGA. Trimming shortened V by 3 bases and J by 0 bases, and 10 bases separated the two germline ends. This CDR3 has 15 amino acids. The CDR3 sequence: CASSLNGFSTDTQYF. CDR3 DNA: TGTGCCAGCAGCTTGAACGGTTTTAGCACAGATACGCAGTATTTT.

This clone was counted a few times. The chain carries TRBV28 and TRBJ1-5, with 7 bases aligning to TRBD1. CDR1 is MDHEN and CDR2 is SYDVKM in the germline V gene. V shed 8 bases and J 3 bases; nucleotides not matched to a gene: 13. CDR3 size: 16 residues. The CDR3 here is CASASRQGGFNQPQHF. The CDR3 nucleotides read TGTGCCAGCGCCTCTCGACAGGGTGGTTTCAATCAGCCCCAGCATTTT.